Listed below are T cell receptor beta chains from one sample, sequenced in a study of blood T cell repertoires in COVID-19. Generated by immunoSEQ multiplex PCR, the TCRdb table keeps only in-frame clones and is missing some. Among 150,000 to 200,000 clones listed, roughly 76% were seen once. Sequenced material: peripheral blood. The receptors here all came from a woman between 50 and 59 years old with active or convalescent COVID-19. Both conserved end residues are part of each CDR3. Each record gives: V gene, clone size, D gene, J gene, CDR3 DNA, CDR3 protein. The D gene is left open where the match is weak. Expanded clones get a size class; other rows say once, few or many, or leave the size out.

TRBV7-9	.	.	TRBJ2-3	TGTGCCAGCAGCTTAGCCTCAGACACAGATACGCAGTATTTT	CASSLASDTDTQYF
TRBV19	.	TRBD2	TRBJ2-7	TGTGCCAGTAGTGAACTAGCGGGAGGGCTCGGCGAGCAGTACTTC	CASSELAGGLGEQYF
TRBV10-3	.	.	TRBJ2-7	TGTGCCATCAGTGAGTCGGCAGCCTACGAGCAGTACTTC	CAISESAAYEQYF
TRBV30	.	TRBD1	TRBJ2-7	TGTGCCTCGAACAGGGGGCGCGGGCAGTACTTC	CASNRGRGQYF
TRBV13	.	TRBD1	TRBJ1-1	TGTGCCAGCAGCTTTCAAAGTCCCGGGACAGGGGGCGATGGAGCTTTCTTT	CASSFQSPGTGGDGAFF
TRBV6-6	.	TRBD1	TRBJ1-2	TGTGCCAGCAGTACTACAGGGGGTGGCTACACCTTC	CASSTTGGGYTF
TRBV12-3/TRBV12-4	few	TRBD1	TRBJ2-7	TGTGCCAGCAGTGGGGACAGCCGCGAGCAGTACTTC	CASSGDSREQYF
TRBV9	.	.	TRBJ1-1	TGTGCCAGCAGCGTAGATGGCGGCTCTGAAGCTTTCTTT	CASSVDGGSEAFF
TRBV4-3	many	TRBD2	TRBJ2-7	TGCGCCAGCAGCCAGCGGAAGCGGGGGGTCTACGAGCAGTACTTC	CASSQRKRGVYEQYF
TRBV4-3	.	TRBD1	TRBJ1-4	TGCGCCAGCAGCCATCTCGGACAGGGGGATAATGAAAAACTGTTTTTT	CASSHLGQGDNEKLFF
TRBV30	once	TRBD1	TRBJ1-4	TGTGCCTGGAGTTTCGACAGGGAGTTACGTTTT	CAWSFDRELRF
TRBV30	few	TRBD2	TRBJ2-1	TGTGCCTGGAGTGTACGGGGGGATGAGCAGTTCTTC	CAWSVRGDEQFF
TRBV12-3/TRBV12-4	.	.	TRBJ1-2	TGTGCCAGCAGTTTTCAGTTAAACTATGGCTACACCTTC	CASSFQLNYGYTF
TRBV23-1	.	TRBD2	TRBJ2-2	TGCGCCAGCAGTCAATCGACCAAGCGGGAGGGCCCCAGCGCGAACACCGGGGAGCTGTTTTTT	CASSQSTKREGPSANTGELFF
TRBV3-1/TRBV3-2	once	.	TRBJ1-4	TGTGCCAGCAGCGAAAAACGACACCAGGCAGAAAAACTGTTTTTT	CASSEKRHQAEKLFF
TRBV7-9	.	.	TRBJ1-6	TGTGCCAGCAGCCTCCCTGGCGGGTCCTATAATTCACCCCTCCACTTT	CASSLPGGSYNSPLHF
TRBV28	.	TRBD2	TRBJ2-7	TGTGCCAGCGGAGTACTAGCGGGAGCTGGCGACGAGCAGTACTTC	CASGVLAGAGDEQYF
TRBV6-2/TRBV6-3	.	.	TRBJ1-5	TGTGCCAGCAGCCCCCCCAGGGGACAACCCAATCCCCAGCATTTT	CASSPPRGQPNPQHF
TRBV19	few	.	TRBJ2-7	TGTGCCAGTAGTAAACAGGGACGGGAGCAGTACTTC	CASSKQGREQYF
TRBV6-2/TRBV6-3	.	TRBD2	TRBJ2-1	TGTGCCAGCAGTTACATACTAGCGGGGAGGGGTGACTACAATGAGCAGTTCTTC	CASSYILAGRGDYNEQFF
TRBV10-3	.	.	TRBJ1-1	TGTGCCATCAGTCCAGGGAACACTGAAGCTTTCTTT	CAISPGNTEAFF
TRBV7-6	.	.	TRBJ2-5	TGTGCCAGCAGCCCCGTTGAAACCGGGGGAGAGACCCAGTACTTC	CASSPVETGGETQYF
TRBV30	.	TRBD2	TRBJ2-1	TGTGCCTGGCAGCGGGAGGGCCACAATGAGCAGTTCTTC	CAWQREGHNEQFF
TRBV19	.	.	TRBJ2-7	TGTGCCAGTAGTCCAACAGGGTCCTCCTACGAGCAGTACTTC	CASSPTGSSYEQYF
TRBV7-3	.	TRBD1	TRBJ2-2	TGTGCCAGCAGCCCTCGCACCCCGGGACAGGGTCCCGGGGAGCTGTTTTTT	CASSPRTPGQGPGELFF
TRBV5-5	.	TRBD1	TRBJ1-4	TGTGCCAGCAGCGAAACCGGGACAGGGCTTAATAGTGAAAAACTGTTTTTT	CASSETGTGLNSEKLFF
TRBV4-3	.	TRBD2	TRBJ2-1	TGCGCCAGCAGCCAAGGGGGGGGCTCCTACAATGAGCAGTTCTTC	CASSQGGGSYNEQFF
TRBV7-9	.	TRBD2	TRBJ2-5	TGTGCCAGCAGCGCCCGAGCAGCGGGAGTTGAGACCCAGTACTTC	CASSARAAGVETQYF
TRBV6-5	once	.	TRBJ1-1	TGTGCCAGCAGCCCACAGGGAAGGTCTGAAGCTTTCTTT	CASSPQGRSEAFF
TRBV5-1	.	TRBD2	TRBJ2-7	TGCGCCAGCAGTCCAGGGCGAGCGGGAGAAAACGAGCAGTACTTC	CASSPGRAGENEQYF
TRBV6-2/TRBV6-3	.	.	TRBJ1-5	TGTGCCAGCAGTTACTCGATAAGGTATGGGGCACGACAGCCCCAGCATTTT	CASSYSIRYGARQPQHF
TRBV5-8	.	.	TRBJ2-1	TGTGCCAGCAGCACTACCCCATGGGAGCAGTTCTTC	CASSTTPWEQFF
TRBV7-8	.	TRBD1	TRBJ1-2	TGTGCCAGCAGCTACGACAGGGGGCAGAGTGGCTACACCTTC	CASSYDRGQSGYTF
TRBV6-2/TRBV6-3	.	.	TRBJ2-7	TGTGCCAGCAGCCGAGACAGCTACGAGCAGTACTTC	CASSRDSYEQYF
TRBV30	.	.	TRBJ1-1	TGTGCCTGGAGTAGGAGGGAAACTGAAGCTTTCTTT	CAWSRRETEAFF
TRBV30	.	.	TRBJ2-2	TGTGCCGGGGGGCGGGCCCGGGACACCGGGGAGCTGTTTTTT	CAGGRARDTGELFF
TRBV6-4	.	TRBD1	TRBJ2-1	TGTGCCAGCAGTAAGGACAGGGCAGGGAATGAGCAGTTCTTC	CASSKDRAGNEQFF
TRBV2	.	.	TRBJ1-2	TGTGCCAGCAGGAAGGAGGGCGGCCTTGGCTACACCTTC	CASRKEGGLGYTF
TRBV7-6	.	.	TRBJ2-5	TGTGCCAGCAGCCAGGAATCGAAGAGACCCCAGTACTTC	CASSQESKRPQYF
TRBV7-3	.	TRBD1	TRBJ2-1	TGTGCCAGCAGCTGGGACAGGTTCAATGAGCAGTTCTTC	CASSWDRFNEQFF
TRBV14	.	.	TRBJ1-6	TGTGCCAGCAGCCAAGATTGGACAAACTCACCCCTCCACTTT	CASSQDWTNSPLHF
TRBV7-9	few	.	TRBJ1-1	TGTGCCAGCAGCTTGTCACAGGGCCTGAACACTGAAGCTTTCTTT	CASSLSQGLNTEAFF
TRBV3-1/TRBV3-2	once	TRBD1	TRBJ2-7	TGTGCCAGCAGCCAAACCGGGACAGACTACGAGCAGTACTTC	CASSQTGTDYEQYF
TRBV6-2/TRBV6-3	medium-sized	.	TRBJ1-6	TGTGCCAGCAGCAATACAGGGAGCTCCTATAATTCACCCCTCCACTTT	CASSNTGSSYNSPLHF
TRBV9	.	TRBD1	TRBJ2-1	TGTGCCAGCGGCCGGACAGGCACACCCTACAATGAGCAGTTCTTC	CASGRTGTPYNEQFF
TRBV9	.	.	TRBJ2-5	TGTGCCAGCAGCGGAGTCCCAGGGGAGACCCAGTACTTC	CASSGVPGETQYF
TRBV7-9	.	TRBD2	TRBJ2-5	TGTGCCAGCAGCTCGGGACTAGTTGCGGAGACCCAGTACTTC	CASSSGLVAETQYF
TRBV5-1	once	TRBD2	TRBJ2-7	TGCGCCAGCAGCTTTCTAGCGGCTTCCTACGAGCAGTACTTC	CASSFLAASYEQYF
TRBV20-1	.	.	TRBJ1-2	TGCAGTGCTAGTTCGGGAGGGGTGAGCTATGGCTACACCTTC	CSASSGGVSYGYTF
TRBV19	.	TRBD1	TRBJ1-5	TGTGCCAGTAGGTTACAGGGGAGGCGGAATCAGCCCCAGCATTTT	CASRLQGRRNQPQHF
TRBV11-2	few	.	TRBJ1-4	TGTGCCAGCAGCTTACAGGTCGGAAAACTGTTTTTT	CASSLQVGKLFF
TRBV11-2	few	.	TRBJ1-1	TGTGCCAGCAGCTTAAGTGGACAAACGAACACTGAAGCTTTCTTT	CASSLSGQTNTEAFF
TRBV28	few	.	TRBJ1-2	TGTGCCAGCAGAAAAGTACAGGGTCCCTCGCACTATGGCTACACCTTC	CASRKVQGPSHYGYTF
TRBV6-5	.	TRBD1	TRBJ1-2	TGTGCCAGCAGACGACAGGGAAACTATGGCTACACCTTC	CASRRQGNYGYTF
TRBV14	.	TRBD1	TRBJ2-1	TGTGCCAGCAGCCAAGGGAACAGGGGCCGAAATGAGCAGTTCTTC	CASSQGNRGRNEQFF
TRBV6-2/TRBV6-3	.	.	TRBJ2-5	TGTGCCAGCAGTTACGTTGACTTGTACAGGGACCCAGAGACCCAGTACTTC	CASSYVDLYRDPETQYF
TRBV4-3	.	TRBD2	TRBJ2-3	TGCGCCAGCAGCTCACACCCCGGGACTAGCGGGATCACAGATACGCAGTATTTT	CASSSHPGTSGITDTQYF